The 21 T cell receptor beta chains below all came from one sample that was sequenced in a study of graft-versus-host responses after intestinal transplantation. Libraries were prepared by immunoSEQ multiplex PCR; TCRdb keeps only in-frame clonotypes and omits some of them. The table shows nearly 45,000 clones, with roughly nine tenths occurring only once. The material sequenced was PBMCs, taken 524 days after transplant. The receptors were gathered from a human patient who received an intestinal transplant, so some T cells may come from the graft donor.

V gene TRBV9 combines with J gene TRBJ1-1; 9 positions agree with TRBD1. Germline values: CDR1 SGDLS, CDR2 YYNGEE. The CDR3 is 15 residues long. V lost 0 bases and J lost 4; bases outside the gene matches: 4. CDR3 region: CASSVVDRGGTEAFF. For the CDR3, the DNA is TGTGCCAGCAGCGTAGTGGACAGGGGAGGCACTGAAGCTTTCTTT.

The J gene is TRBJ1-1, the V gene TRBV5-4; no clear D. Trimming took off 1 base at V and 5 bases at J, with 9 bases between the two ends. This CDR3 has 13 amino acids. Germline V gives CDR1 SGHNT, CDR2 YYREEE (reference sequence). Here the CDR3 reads CASSLTRGTEAFF. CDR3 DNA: TGTGCCAGCAGCTTGACCCGAGGGACTGAAGCTTTCTTT. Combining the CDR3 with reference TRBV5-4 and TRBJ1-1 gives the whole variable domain ETGVTQSPTHLIKTRGQQVTLRCSSQSGHNTVSWYQQALGQGPQFIFQYYREEENGRGNFPPRFSGLQFPNYSSELNVNALELDDSALYLCASSLTRGTEAFFGQGTRLTVV.

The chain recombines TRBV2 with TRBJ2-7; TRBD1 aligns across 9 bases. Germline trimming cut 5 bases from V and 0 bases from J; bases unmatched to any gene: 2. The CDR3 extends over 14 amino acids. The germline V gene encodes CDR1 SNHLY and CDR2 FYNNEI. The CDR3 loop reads CASSPGQGSYEQYF. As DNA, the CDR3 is TGTGCCAGCAGTCCGGGACAGGGCTCCTACGAGCAGTACTTC.

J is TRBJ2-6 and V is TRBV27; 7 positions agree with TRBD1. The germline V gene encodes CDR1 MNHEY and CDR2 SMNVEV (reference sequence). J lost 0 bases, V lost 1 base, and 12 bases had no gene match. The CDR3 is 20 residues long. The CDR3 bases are TGTGCCAGCAGTTTATTTGGGCCGGACAGGACCGACTCTGGGGCCAACGTCCTGACTTTC. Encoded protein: CASSLFGPDRTDSGANVLTF. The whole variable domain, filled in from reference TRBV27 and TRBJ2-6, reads EAQVTQNPRYLITVTGKKLTVTCSQNMNHEYMSWYRQDPGLGLRQIYYSMNVEVTDKGDVPEGYKVSRKEKRNFPLILESPSPNQTSLYFCASSLFGPDRTDSGANVLTFGAGSRLTVL.

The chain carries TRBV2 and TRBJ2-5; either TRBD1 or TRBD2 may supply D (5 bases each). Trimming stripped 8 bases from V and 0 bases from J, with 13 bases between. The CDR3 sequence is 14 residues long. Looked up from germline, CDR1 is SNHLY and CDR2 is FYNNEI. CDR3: CASWDGRYQETQYF. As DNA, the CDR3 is TGTGCCAGCTGGGACGGACGGTACCAAGAGACCCAGTACTTC.

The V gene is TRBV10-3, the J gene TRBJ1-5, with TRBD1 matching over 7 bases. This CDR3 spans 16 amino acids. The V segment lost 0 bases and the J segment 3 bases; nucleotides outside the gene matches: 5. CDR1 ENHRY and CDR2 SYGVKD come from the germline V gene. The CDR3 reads CAISESRDSNNQPQHF. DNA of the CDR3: TGTGCCATCAGTGAGTCAAGGGACAGCAACAATCAGCCCCAGCATTTT.

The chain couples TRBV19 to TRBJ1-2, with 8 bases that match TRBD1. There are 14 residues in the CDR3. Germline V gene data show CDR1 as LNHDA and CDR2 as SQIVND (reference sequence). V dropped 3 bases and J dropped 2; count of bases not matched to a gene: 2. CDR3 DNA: TGTGCCAGTAGTATCCGGACAGGGAACTATGGCTACACCTTC. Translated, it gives CASSIRTGNYGYTF. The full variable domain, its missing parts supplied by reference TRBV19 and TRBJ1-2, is DGGITQSPKYLFRKEGQNVTLSCEQNLNHDAMYWYRQDPGQGLRLIYYSQIVNDFQKGDIAEGYSVSREKKESFPLTVTSAQKNPTAFYLCASSIRTGNYGYTFGSGTRLTVV.

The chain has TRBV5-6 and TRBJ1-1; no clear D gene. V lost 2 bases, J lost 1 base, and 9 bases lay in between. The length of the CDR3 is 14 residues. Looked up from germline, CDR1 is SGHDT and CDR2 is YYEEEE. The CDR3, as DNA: TGTGCCAGCAGCTTCCACCCATCGAACACTGAAGCTTTCTTT. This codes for CASSFHPSNTEAFF.

CDR3 sequence (DNA): TGCGCCAGCAGCCATAGCACAGGGCCCCGGGGGAACGAGCAGTACTTC. As protein: CASSHSTGPRGNEQYF. J is TRBJ2-7 and V is TRBV4-1, with D tentatively TRBD1 or TRBD2 (6 bases each). The CDR3 totals 16 residues. Germline values: CDR1 MGHRA, CDR2 YSYEKL. Between the trimmed V and J ends, which lost 3 bases and 5 bases, there was a span of 20 bases.

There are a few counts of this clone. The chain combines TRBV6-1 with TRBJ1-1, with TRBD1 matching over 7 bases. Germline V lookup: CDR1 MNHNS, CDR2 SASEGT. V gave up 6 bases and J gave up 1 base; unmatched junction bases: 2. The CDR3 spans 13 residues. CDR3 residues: CASRDRSNTEAFF. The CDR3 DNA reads TGTGCCAGCAGGGACAGGTCGAACACTGAAGCTTTCTTT.

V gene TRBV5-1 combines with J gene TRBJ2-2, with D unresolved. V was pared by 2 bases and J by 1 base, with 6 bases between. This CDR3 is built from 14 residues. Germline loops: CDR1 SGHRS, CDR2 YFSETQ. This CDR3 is CASSFVQNTGELFF. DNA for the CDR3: TGCGCCAGCAGCTTCGTACAGAACACCGGGGAGCTGTTTTTT.

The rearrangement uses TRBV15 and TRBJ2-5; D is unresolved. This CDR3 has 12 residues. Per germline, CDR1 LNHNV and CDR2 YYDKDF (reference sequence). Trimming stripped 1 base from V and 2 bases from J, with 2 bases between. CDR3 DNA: TGTGCCACCAGCAGAGCTCAAGAGACCCAGTACTTC. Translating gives CATSRAQETQYF.

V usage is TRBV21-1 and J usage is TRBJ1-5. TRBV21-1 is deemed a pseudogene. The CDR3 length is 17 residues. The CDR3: CASSKLGKGESNQPQHF. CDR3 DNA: TGTGCCAGCAGCAAATTAGGAAAGGGTGAGAGCAATCAGCCCCAGCATTTT.

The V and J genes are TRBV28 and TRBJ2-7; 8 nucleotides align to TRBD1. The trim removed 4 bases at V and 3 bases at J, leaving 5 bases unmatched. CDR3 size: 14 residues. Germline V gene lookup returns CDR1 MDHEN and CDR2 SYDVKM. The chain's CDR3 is CASSYPGTGYEQYF. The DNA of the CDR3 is TGTGCCAGCAGTTATCCCGGGACAGGCTACGAGCAGTACTTC.

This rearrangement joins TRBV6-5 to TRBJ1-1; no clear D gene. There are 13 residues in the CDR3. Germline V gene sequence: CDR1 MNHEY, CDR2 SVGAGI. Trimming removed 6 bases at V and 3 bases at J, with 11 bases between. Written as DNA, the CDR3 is TGTGCCAGCAGCGCATACAAGGACACTGAAGCTTTCTTT. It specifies CASSAYKDTEAFF.

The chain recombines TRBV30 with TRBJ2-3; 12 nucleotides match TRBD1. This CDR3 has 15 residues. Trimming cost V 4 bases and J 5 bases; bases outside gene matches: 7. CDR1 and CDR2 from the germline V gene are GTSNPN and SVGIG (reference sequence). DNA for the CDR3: TGTGCCTGGACCAAGGGACAGGGGGCGGGAGATACGCAGTATTTT. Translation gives CAWTKGQGAGDTQYF.

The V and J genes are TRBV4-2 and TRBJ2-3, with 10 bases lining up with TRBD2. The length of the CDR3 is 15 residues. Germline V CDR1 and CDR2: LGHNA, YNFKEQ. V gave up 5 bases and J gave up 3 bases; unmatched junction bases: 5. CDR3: CASSELAGETDTQYF. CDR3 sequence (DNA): TGTGCCAGCAGCGAGCTAGCGGGAGAAACAGATACGCAGTATTTT.

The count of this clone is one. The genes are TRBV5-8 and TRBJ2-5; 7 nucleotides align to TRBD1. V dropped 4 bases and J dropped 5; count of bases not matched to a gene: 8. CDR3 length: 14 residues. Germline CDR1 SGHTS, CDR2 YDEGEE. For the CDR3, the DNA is TGTGCCAGCAGCCAACGGACAGGTCGGGAGACCCAGTACTTC. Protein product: CASSQRTGRETQYF.

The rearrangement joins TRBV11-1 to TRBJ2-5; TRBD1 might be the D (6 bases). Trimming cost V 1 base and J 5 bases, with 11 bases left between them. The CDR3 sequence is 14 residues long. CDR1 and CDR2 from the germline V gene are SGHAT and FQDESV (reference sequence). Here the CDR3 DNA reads TGTGCCAGCAGCTTAGGTGGACAGCTCGAGACCCAGTACTTC. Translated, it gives CASSLGGQLETQYF.

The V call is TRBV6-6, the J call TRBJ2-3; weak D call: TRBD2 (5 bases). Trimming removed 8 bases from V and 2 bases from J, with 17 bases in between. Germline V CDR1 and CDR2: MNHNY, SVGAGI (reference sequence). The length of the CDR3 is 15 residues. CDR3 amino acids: CASQLSLRATDTQYF. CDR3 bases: TGTGCCAGCCAACTTTCGTTGAGGGCCACAGATACGCAGTATTTT.

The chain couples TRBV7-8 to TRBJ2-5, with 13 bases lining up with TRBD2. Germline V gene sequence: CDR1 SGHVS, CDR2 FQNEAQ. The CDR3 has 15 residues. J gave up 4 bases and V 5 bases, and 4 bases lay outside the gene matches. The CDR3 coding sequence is TGTGCCAGCAGCATGGGACTAGCGGGACGAGAGACCCAGTACTTC. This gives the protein CASSMGLAGRETQYF.